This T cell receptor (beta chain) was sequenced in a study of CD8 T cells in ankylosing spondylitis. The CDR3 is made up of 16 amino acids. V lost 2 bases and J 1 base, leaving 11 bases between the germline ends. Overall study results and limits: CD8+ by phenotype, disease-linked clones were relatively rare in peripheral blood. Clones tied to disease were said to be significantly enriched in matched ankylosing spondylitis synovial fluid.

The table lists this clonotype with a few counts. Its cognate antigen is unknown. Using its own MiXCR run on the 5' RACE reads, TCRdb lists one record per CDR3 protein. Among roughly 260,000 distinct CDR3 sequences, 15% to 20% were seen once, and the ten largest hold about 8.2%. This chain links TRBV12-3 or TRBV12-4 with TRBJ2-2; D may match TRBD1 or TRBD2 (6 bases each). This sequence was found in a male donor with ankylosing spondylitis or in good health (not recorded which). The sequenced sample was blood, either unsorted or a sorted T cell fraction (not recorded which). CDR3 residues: CASSLFRGQNTGELFF. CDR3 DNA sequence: TGTGCCAGCAGTTTATTCCGGGGGCAGAACACCGGGGAGCTGTTTTTT.